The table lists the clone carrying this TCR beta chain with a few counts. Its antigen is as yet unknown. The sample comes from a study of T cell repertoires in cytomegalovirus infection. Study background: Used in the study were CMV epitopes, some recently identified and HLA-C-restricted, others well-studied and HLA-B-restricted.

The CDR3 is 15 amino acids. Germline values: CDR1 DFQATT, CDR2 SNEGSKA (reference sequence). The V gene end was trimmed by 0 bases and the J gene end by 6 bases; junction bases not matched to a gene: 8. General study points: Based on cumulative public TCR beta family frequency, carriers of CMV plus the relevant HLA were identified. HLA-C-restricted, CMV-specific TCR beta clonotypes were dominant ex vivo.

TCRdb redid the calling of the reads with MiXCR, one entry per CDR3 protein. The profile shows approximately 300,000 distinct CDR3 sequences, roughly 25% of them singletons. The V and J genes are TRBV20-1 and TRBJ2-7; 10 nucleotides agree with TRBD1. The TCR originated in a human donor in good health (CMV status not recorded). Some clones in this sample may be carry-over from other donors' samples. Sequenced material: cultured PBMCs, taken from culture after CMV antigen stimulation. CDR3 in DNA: TGCAGTGCTAGAGATCGTAAGACAGGGGGCTTCGAGCAGTACTTC. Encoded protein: CSARDRKTGGFEQYF.